The next 25 T cell receptor beta chains were all read from a single sample in a study of T-cell reconstitution after alpha-beta-depleted transplantation in children. A library of TCRbeta sequences, prepared with unique molecular identifiers, was generated. TCRdb re-called the PCR reads with MiXCR, one entry per CDR3 protein. The sample shows a few hundred thousand distinct CDR3 sequences, 25% to 30% of them seen only once. Sequencing used PBMCs, obtained before TCRalphabeta/CD19-depleted stem cell transplant. These receptors all stem from a boy in the first two years of life with Wiskott-Aldrich syndrome, due to receive a stem cell transplant.

This chain uses TRBV12-3 or TRBV12-4 with TRBJ1-6; D is perhaps TRBD1 (5 bases). This CDR3 comprises 16 residues. The ends were cut back, 5 bases at V and 7 bases at J, with 18 bases in the middle. The CDR3 loop reads CASSVLRTGDNSPLHF. For the CDR3, the DNA is TGTGCCAGCAGTGTCTTGAGGACCGGGGACAATTCACCCCTCCACTTT.

The rearrangement joins TRBV12-3 or TRBV12-4 to TRBJ1-6; D is unresolved. Trimming removed 6 bases at V and 7 bases at J, with 16 bases between. CDR3 length equals 15 residues. In DNA form, the CDR3 reads TGTGCCAGCAGCACGCGCGGACTGGGAAATTCACCCCTCCACTTT. Its translation is CASSTRGLGNSPLHF.

J is TRBJ1-5 and V is TRBV15; possible D gene TRBD1, 6 bases. V was cut by 5 bases and J by 2 bases, with 13 bases left in between. The V gene's germline CDR1 is LNHNV and CDR2 YYDKDF (reference sequence). This CDR3 comprises 15 residues. The CDR3 loop is CATSFGGPGNQPQHF. CDR3 sequence (DNA): TGTGCCACCAGCTTCGGGGGGCCGGGCAATCAGCCCCAGCATTTT.

This clonotype has a handful of counts. J is TRBJ1-3 and V is TRBV5-1; D is perhaps TRBD1 (6 bases). Germline V gene sequence: CDR1 SGHRS, CDR2 YFSETQ. V lost 0 bases, J lost 4 bases, and 11 bases lay in between. The CDR3 totals 15 residues. CDR3 in DNA: TGCGCCAGCAGCTTGGTACAGGGCGCAGGAAACACCATATATTTT. Residues: CASSLVQGAGNTIYF.

This clonotype was counted between two and nine times. V gene TRBV6-1 combines with J gene TRBJ1-5; D unclear. This CDR3 spans 14 amino acids. CDR1 and CDR2 from the germline V gene are MNHNS and SASEGT. Trimming removed 0 bases from V and 6 bases from J, with 9 bases in between. For the CDR3, the DNA is TGTGCCAGCAGTGAAGCGGGTAGGGCTCAGCCCCAGCATTTT. Residues: CASSEAGRAQPQHF.

The rearrangement joins TRBV7-2 to TRBJ2-1; tentatively, D is TRBD2 (5 bases). The CDR3 covers 14 residues. Trimming stripped 2 bases from V and 7 bases from J, with 12 bases between. The germline V gene has CDR1 SGHTA and CDR2 FQGNSA. The CDR3 sequence is CASSLRRPGNEQFF. The CDR3 DNA is TGTGCCAGCAGCTTACGTAGACCGGGGAATGAGCAGTTCTTC.

This clonotype was seen many times. J is TRBJ2-1 and V is TRBV7-9, with TRBD2 identical over 11 bases. CDR1 and CDR2 from the germline V gene are SEHNR and FQNEAQ (reference sequence). V lost 6 bases and J lost 0; bases outside the gene matches: 4. This CDR3 has 16 residues. The CDR3 bases are TGTGCCAGCAGTCGACTAGCGGGAAGCTCCTACAATGAGCAGTTCTTC. Its translation: CASSRLAGSSYNEQFF.

This clonotype was observed a handful of times. CDR3 residues: CASSFGGGGNEQFF. The DNA of the CDR3 is TGCGCCAGCAGCTTCGGGGGCGGTGGGAATGAGCAGTTCTTC. The chain employs TRBV5-1 and TRBJ2-1, with D possibly called TRBD1 or TRBD2 (6 bases each). The CDR3 contains 14 residues. V dropped 2 bases and J dropped 7 bases, with 13 bases sitting between them. CDR1 is SGHRS, CDR2 YFSETQ, per germline.

The sample holds a few counts of this clonotype. The chain links TRBV28 to TRBJ2-7; tentative D call: TRBD2 (6 bases). There are 17 residues in the CDR3. Germline V gene lookup returns CDR1 MDHEN and CDR2 SYDVKM. V was shortened by 2 bases and J by 5 bases, with 22 bases between the two germline ends. CDR3 amino acids: CASSLPRGRPPLHEQYF. As DNA, the CDR3 is TGTGCCAGCAGTTTACCCCGGGGGAGGCCTCCTCTCCACGAGCAGTACTTC. The variable domain in full, with the rest retrieved from reference TRBV28 and TRBJ2-7, is DVKVTQSSRYLVKRTGEKVFLECVQDMDHENMFWYRQDPGLGLRLIYFSYDVKMKEKGDIPEGYSVSREKKERFSLILESASTNQTSMYLCASSLPRGRPPLHEQYFGPGTRLTVT.

The chain links TRBV10-3 to TRBJ2-2; no definite D call. CDR3 length equals 15 residues. Trimming removed 1 base from V and 0 bases from J, with 6 bases in between. Germline CDR1 and CDR2: ENHRY and SYGVKD. CDR3 amino acids: CAISEWEPNTGELFF. CDR3 nucleotide sequence: TGTGCCATCAGTGAGTGGGAACCGAACACCGGGGAGCTGTTTTTT.

The chain is built from TRBV20-1 and TRBJ2-7, with D maybe TRBD2 (6 bases). The V end was cut by 8 bases, the J end by 1 base, with 15 bases between. Germline V gives CDR1 DFQATT, CDR2 SNEGSKA (reference sequence). The CDR3 spans 13 residues. CDR3 loop: CSSNPGTSYEQYF. The CDR3 region has the DNA TGCAGTTCCAACCCCGGGACTTCCTACGAGCAGTACTTC.

The chain combines TRBV27 with TRBJ2-7; 10 nucleotides match TRBD2. Germline CDR1 and CDR2: MNHEY and SMNVEV (reference sequence). V was clipped by 0 bases and J by 8 bases; unmatched bases: 16. CDR3 length: 18 amino acids. CDR3 loop: CASSLSRLAGASLIQQYF. The CDR3 DNA sequence: TGTGCCAGCAGTTTATCCAGGCTAGCGGGGGCCTCTCTAATTCAGCAGTACTTC.

This sequence joins TRBV20-1 and TRBJ2-3, with TRBD1 matching 10 bases. Germline loops: CDR1 DFQATT, CDR2 SNEGSKA (reference sequence). J lost 4 bases, V lost 3 bases, and 4 bases had no gene match. The CDR3 is 14 residues long. CDR3 sequence: CSASDRGLSDTQYF. CDR3 DNA sequence: TGCAGTGCTAGCGACAGGGGGCTTTCAGATACGCAGTATTTT.

This chain uses TRBV20-1 with TRBJ2-5; perhaps TRBD2 as D (5 bases). Germline V lookup: CDR1 DFQATT, CDR2 SNEGSKA (reference sequence). Trimming took 8 bases from V and 5 from J, leaving 15 bases between them. The CDR3 is 12 amino acids. The CDR3 DNA sequence: TGCAGTCCCGGGTCCCCGGGGGAGACCCAGTACTTC. Translation gives CSPGSPGETQYF.

There are a few counts of this clonotype. The V and J genes are TRBV11-2 and TRBJ1-1; D remains unclear. V shed 5 bases and J shed 7 bases, with 20 bases lying between them. Germline V lookup: CDR1 SGHAT, CDR2 FQNNGV. CDR3 length equals 15 residues. The CDR3 here is CASSLNPGPWGEAFF. The CDR3 DNA is TGTGCCAGCAGCCTTAACCCTGGGCCGTGGGGTGAAGCTTTCTTT.

This sequence joins TRBV4-1 and TRBJ2-3; D might be TRBD2 (6 bases). Between the trimmed V and J ends, which lost 1 base and 4 bases, there was a span of 12 bases. Germline V gene sequence: CDR1 MGHRA, CDR2 YSYEKL. The CDR3 consists of 15 residues. In nucleotides, the CDR3 is TGCGCCAGCAGCCAAGGCGGGAAGGGCTCAGATACGCAGTATTTT. It yields the protein CASSQGGKGSDTQYF.

V gene TRBV5-1 combines with J gene TRBJ2-7; 11 bases fit TRBD1. The germline V gene encodes CDR1 SGHRS and CDR2 YFSETQ. V lost 4 bases to trimming and J lost 8 bases; unmatched junction nucleotides: 5. The CDR3 consists of 13 residues. Written as DNA, the CDR3 is TGCGCCAGCAGCCCGGACAGGGGGCAAAAGCAGTACTTC. It yields the protein CASSPDRGQKQYF.

V is TRBV20-1 and J is TRBJ2-5; 11 bases are shared with TRBD2. This CDR3 spans 15 amino acids. V gave up 5 bases and J gave up 3 bases; unmatched junction bases: 8. Germline V lookup: CDR1 DFQATT, CDR2 SNEGSKA (reference sequence). Written as DNA, the CDR3 is TGCAGTGCTCAGCAGGGTAGCGGGAGGGAAGAGACCCAGTACTTC. This gives the protein CSAQQGSGREETQYF.

The rearrangement links TRBV5-1 to TRBJ2-1, with TRBD2 identical over 8 bases. Germline V gene lookup returns CDR1 SGHRS and CDR2 YFSETQ. The CDR3 is made up of 17 amino acids. J was trimmed by 2 bases and V by 4 bases; bases with no gene match: 11. This CDR3 is CASSPTMAGGPYNEQFF. The CDR3 DNA reads TGCGCCAGCAGCCCGACGATGGCGGGAGGCCCCTACAATGAGCAGTTCTTC.

The chain recombines TRBV20-1 with TRBJ2-2; TRBD1 agrees at 7 bases. The CDR3 is 16 amino acids. Trimming took 1 base from V and 2 from J; bases not matched to a gene: 7. Germline CDR1 and CDR2: DFQATT and SNEGSKA (reference sequence). CDR3 DNA sequence: TGCAGTGCTAGAGTCTTCGGGACAGCTAACACCGGGGAGCTGTTTTTT. This translates into CSARVFGTANTGELFF.

In this sample, this clonotype turned up a few times. The V call is TRBV10-3, the J call TRBJ2-1, with TRBD2 identical over 13 bases. Germline V lookup: CDR1 ENHRY, CDR2 SYGVKD. The CDR3 runs to 15 residues. Germline trimming cut 10 bases from V and 5 bases from J; bases unmatched to any gene: 8. The DNA for the CDR3 is TGTGCCACAAACCTGGGACTAGCGGGAAACAATGAGCAGTTCTTC. Amino acid sequence: CATNLGLAGNNEQFF.

This chain connects TRBV5-4 to TRBJ1-1; TRBD1 matches at 9 bases. The CDR3 is 15 residues long. V lost 0 bases and J lost 5; bases outside the gene matches: 5. Per germline, CDR1 SGHNT and CDR2 YYREEE (reference sequence). CDR3 amino acids: CASSLAQGAQTEAFF. CDR3 nucleotide sequence: TGTGCCAGCAGCTTGGCACAGGGGGCGCAAACTGAAGCTTTCTTT. Full variable domain (remainder filled in from reference TRBV5-4 and TRBJ1-1): ETGVTQSPTHLIKTRGQQVTLRCSSQSGHNTVSWYQQALGQGPQFIFQYYREEENGRGNFPPRFSGLQFPNYSSELNVNALELDDSALYLCASSLAQGAQTEAFFGQGTRLTVV.

This clonotype was observed a handful of times. This rearrangement joins TRBV4-1 to TRBJ2-1; no firm D call. The germline gives CDR1 MGHRA, CDR2 YSYEKL. This CDR3 spans 14 amino acids. Trimming took off 0 bases at V and 5 bases at J, with 8 bases between the two ends. The DNA for the CDR3 is TGCGCCAGCAGCCAAGACAGAGTGGACAATGAGCAGTTCTTC. This codes for CASSQDRVDNEQFF.

This clonotype was seen more than once but under ten times. J is TRBJ2-5 and V is TRBV12-3 or TRBV12-4; 7 bases match TRBD2. The ends lost 5 bases at V and 5 bases at J; junction bases unmatched: 14. The CDR3 has 16 amino acids. This chain's CDR3 is CASSHGRMTSIETQYF. Written as DNA, the CDR3 is TGTGCCAGCAGTCACGGACGGATGACTAGCATTGAGACCCAGTACTTC.

This rearrangement joins TRBV24-1 to TRBJ2-1, with 9 bases aligning to TRBD1. Germline trimming cut 9 bases from V and 4 bases from J; bases unmatched to any gene: 6. Germline CDR1 KGHDR, CDR2 SFDVKD. The CDR3 sequence is 14 residues long. In DNA, the CDR3 is TGTGCCACCTCACCGGGACAGGGATACAATGAGCAGTTCTTC. Residues: CATSPGQGYNEQFF.